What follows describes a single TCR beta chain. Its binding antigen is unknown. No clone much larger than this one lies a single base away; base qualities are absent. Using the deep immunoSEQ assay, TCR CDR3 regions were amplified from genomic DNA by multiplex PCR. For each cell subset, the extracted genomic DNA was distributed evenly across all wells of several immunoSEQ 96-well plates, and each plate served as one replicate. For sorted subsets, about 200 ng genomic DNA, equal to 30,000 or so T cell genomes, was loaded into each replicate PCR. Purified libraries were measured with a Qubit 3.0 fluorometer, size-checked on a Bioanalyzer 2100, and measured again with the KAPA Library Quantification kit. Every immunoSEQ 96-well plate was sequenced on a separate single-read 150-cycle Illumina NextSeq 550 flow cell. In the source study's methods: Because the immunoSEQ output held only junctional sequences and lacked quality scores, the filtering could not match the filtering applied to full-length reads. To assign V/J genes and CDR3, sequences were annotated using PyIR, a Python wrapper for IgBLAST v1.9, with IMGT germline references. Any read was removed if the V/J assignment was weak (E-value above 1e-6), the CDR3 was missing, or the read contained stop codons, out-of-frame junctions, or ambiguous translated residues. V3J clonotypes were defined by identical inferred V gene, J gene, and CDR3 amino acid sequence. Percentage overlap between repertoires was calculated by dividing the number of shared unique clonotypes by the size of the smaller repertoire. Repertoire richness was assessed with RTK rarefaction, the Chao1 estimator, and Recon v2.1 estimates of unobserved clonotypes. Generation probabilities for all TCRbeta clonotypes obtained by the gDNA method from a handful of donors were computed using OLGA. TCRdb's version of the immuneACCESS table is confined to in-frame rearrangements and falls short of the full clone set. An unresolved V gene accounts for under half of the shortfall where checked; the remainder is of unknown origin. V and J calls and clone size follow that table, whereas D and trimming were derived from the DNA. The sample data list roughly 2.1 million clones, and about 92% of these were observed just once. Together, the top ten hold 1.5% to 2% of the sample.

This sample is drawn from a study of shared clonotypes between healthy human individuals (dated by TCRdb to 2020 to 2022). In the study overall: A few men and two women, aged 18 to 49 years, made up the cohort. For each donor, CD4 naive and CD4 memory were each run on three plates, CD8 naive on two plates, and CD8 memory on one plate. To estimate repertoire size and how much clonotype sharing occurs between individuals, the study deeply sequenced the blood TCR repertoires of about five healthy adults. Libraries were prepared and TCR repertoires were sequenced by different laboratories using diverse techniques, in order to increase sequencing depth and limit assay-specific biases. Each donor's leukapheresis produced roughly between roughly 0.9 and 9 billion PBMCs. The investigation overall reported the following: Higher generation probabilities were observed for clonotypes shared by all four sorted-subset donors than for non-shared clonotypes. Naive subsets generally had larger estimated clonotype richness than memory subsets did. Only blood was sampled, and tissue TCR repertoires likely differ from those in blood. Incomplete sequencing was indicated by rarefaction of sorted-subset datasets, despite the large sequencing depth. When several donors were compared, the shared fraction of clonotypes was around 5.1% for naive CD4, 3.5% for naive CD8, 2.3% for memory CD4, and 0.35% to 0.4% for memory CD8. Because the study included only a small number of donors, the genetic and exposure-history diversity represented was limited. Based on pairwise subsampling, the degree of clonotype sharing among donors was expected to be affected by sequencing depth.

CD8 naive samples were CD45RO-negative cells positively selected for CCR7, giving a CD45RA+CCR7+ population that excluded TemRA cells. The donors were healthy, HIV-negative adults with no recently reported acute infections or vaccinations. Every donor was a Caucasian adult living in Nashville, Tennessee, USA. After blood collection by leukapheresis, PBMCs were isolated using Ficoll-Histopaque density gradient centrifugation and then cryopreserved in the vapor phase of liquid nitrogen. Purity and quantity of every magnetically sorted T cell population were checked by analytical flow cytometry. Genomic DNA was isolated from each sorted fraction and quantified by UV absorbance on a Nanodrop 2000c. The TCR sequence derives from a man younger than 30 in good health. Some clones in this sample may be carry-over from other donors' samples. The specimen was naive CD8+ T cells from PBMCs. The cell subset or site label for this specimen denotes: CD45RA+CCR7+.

In nucleotides, the sequence is TGTGCCAGCAGCATAGCCCCCTACTCTGGAAACACCATATATTTT. This translates into CASSIAPYSGNTIYF. The chain employs TRBV6-5 and TRBJ1-3; the D gene is unclear. V gives up 6 bases and J gives up 0 bases, and the segment between their germline ends measures 12 bases. Spanning cysteine to phenylalanine, the CDR3 consists of 15 amino acids. Of all the DNA, just the CDR3 is kept, 45 bases in frame from base 1. The germline V gene gives CDR1 as MNHEY and CDR2 as SVGAGI.